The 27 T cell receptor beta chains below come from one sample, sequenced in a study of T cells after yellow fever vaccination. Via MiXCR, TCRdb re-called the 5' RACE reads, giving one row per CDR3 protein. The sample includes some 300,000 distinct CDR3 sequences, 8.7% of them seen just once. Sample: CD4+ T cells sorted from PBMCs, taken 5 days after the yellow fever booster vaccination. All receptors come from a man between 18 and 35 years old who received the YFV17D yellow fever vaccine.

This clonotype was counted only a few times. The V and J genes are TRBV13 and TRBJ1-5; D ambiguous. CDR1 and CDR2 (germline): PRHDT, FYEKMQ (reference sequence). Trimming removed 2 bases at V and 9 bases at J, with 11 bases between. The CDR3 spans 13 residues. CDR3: CASSLNERRPQHF. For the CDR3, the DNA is TGTGCCAGCAGCTTAAATGAAAGGAGGCCCCAGCATTTT.

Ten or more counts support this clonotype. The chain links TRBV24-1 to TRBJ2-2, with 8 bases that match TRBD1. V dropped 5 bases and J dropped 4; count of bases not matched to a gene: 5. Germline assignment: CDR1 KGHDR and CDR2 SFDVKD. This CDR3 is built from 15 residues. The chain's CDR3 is CATSGSDRATGELFF. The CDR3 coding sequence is TGTGCCACCAGTGGTTCGGACAGGGCCACCGGGGAGCTGTTTTTT.

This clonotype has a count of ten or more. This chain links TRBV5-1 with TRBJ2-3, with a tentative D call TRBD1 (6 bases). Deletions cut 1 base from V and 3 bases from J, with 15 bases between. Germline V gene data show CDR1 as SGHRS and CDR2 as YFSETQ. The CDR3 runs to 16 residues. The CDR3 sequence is CASSLMSGDQTDTQYF. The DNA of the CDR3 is TGCGCCAGCAGCTTGATGTCAGGGGATCAGACAGATACGCAGTATTTT. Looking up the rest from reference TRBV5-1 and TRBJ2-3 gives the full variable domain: KAGVTQTPRYLIKTRGQQVTLSCSPISGHRSVSWYQQTPGQGLQFLFEYFSETQRNKGNFPGRFSGRQFSNSRSEMNVSTLELGDSALYLCASSLMSGDQTDTQYFGPGTRLTVL.

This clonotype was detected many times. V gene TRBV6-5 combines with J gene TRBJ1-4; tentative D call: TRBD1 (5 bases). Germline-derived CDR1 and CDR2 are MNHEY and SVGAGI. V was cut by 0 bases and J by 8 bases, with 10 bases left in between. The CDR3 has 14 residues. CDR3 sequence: CASSYSQVREKLFF. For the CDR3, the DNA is TGTGCCAGCAGTTACTCACAGGTCAGGGAAAAACTGTTTTTT.

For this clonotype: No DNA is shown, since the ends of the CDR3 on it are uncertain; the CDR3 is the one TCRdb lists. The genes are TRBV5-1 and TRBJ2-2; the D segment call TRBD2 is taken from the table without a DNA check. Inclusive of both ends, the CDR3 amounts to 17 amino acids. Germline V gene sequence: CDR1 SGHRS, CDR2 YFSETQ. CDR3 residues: CASSRIAGPEHRGAVFF.

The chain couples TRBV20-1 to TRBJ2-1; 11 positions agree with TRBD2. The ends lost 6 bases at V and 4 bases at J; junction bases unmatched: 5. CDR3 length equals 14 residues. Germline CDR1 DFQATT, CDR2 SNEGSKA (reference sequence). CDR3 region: CSASTSGDYNEQFF. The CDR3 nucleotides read TGCAGTGCCTCGACTAGCGGGGATTACAATGAGCAGTTCTTC.

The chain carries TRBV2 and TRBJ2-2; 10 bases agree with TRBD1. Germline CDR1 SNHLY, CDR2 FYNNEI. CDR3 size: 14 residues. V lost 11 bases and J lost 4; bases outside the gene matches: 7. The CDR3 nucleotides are TGTGCCGGAAAGACAGGGGGCCTCACCGGGGAGCTGTTTTTT. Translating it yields CAGKTGGLTGELFF. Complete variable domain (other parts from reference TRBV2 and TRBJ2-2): EPEVTQTPSHQVTQMGQEVILRCVPISNHLYFYWYRQILGQKVEFLVSFYNNEISEKSEIFDDQFSVERPDGSNFTLKIRSTKLEDSAMYFCAGKTGGLTGELFFGEGSRLTVL.

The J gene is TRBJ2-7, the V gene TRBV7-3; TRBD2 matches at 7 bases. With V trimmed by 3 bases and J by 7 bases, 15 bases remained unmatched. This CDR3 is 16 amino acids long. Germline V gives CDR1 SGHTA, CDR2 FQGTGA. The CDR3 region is CASSLGGTPRGREQYF. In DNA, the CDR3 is TGTGCCAGCAGCTTGGGGGGGACCCCCCGAGGGAGAGAGCAGTACTTC.

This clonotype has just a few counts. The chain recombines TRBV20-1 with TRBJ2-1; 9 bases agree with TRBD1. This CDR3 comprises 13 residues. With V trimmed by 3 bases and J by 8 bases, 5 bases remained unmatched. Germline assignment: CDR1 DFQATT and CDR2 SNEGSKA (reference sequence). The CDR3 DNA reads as TGCAGTGCTAGCCGGACAGGGGTCGATGAGCAGTTCTTC. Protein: CSASRTGVDEQFF.

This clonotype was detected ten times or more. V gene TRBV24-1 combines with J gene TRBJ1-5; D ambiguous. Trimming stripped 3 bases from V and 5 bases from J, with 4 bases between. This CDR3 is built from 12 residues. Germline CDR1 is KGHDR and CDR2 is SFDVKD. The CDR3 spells CATSDGDQPQHF. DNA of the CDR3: TGTGCCACCAGTGATGGGGATCAGCCCCAGCATTTT.

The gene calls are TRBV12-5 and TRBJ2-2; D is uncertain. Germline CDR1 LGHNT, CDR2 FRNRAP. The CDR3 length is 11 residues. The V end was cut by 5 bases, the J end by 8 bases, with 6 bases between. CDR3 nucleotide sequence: TGTGCTAGTGGTCCACGTGGGGAGCTGTTTTTT. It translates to CASGPRGELFF.

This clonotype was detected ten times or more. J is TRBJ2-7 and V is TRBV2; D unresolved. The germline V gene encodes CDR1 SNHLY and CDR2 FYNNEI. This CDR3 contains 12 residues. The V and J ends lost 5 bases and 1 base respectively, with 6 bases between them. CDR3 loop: CASSLQSYEQYV. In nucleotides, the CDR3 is TGTGCCAGCAGTTTACAGTCCTACGAGCAGTACGTC.

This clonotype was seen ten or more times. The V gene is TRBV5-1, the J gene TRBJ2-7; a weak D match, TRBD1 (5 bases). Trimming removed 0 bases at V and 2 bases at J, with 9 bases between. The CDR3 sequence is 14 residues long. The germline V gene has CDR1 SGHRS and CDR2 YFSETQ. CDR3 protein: CASSLEGVAYEQYF. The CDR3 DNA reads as TGCGCCAGCAGCTTGGAAGGGGTAGCCTACGAGCAGTACTTC.

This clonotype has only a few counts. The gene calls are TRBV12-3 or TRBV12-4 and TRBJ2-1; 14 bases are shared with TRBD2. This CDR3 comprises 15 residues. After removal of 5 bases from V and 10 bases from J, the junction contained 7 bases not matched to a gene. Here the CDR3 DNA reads TGTGCCAGCAGTGGACTAGCGGGGGGTCTTCGGGAGCAGTTCTTC. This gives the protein CASSGLAGGLREQFF.

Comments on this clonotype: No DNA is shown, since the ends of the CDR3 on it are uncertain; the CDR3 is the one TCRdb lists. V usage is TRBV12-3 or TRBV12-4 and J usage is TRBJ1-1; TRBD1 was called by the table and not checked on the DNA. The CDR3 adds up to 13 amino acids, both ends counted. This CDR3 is CASSILGGTEAFF.

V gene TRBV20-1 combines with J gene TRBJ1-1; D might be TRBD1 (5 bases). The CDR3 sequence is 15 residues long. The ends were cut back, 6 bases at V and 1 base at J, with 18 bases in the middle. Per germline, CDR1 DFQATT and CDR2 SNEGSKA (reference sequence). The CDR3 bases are TGCAGTGCCCCACAGGCGCAGACAGCGAACACTGAAGCTTTCTTT. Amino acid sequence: CSAPQAQTANTEAFF.

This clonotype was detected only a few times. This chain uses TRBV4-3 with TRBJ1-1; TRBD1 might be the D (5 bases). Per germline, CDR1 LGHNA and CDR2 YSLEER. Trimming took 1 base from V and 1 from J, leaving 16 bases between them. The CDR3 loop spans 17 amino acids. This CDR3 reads CASSQGVVGDGNTEAFF. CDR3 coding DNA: TGCGCCAGCAGCCAAGGGGTAGTGGGGGATGGGAACACTGAAGCTTTCTTT.

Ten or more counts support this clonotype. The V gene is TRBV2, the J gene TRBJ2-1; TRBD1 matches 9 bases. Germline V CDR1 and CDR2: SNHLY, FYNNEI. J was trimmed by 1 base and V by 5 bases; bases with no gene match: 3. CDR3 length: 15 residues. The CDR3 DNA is TGTGCCAGCAGTCGGGACAGGGCTTCCTACAATGAGCAGTTCTTC. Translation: CASSRDRASYNEQFF.

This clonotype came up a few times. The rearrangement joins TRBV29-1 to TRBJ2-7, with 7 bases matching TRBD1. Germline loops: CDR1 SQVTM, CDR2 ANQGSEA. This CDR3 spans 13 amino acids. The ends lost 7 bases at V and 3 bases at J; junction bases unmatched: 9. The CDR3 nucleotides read TGCAGCGGTAGCCGACAGGGTGGCTACGAGCAGTACTTC. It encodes CSGSRQGGYEQYF.

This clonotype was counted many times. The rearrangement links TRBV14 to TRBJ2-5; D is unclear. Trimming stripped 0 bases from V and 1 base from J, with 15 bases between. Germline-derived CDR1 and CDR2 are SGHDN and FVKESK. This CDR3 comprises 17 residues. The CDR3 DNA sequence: TGTGCCAGCAGCCAAGATAGGATCCGGGCCCCCCAAGAGACCCAGTACTTC. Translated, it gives CASSQDRIRAPQETQYF.

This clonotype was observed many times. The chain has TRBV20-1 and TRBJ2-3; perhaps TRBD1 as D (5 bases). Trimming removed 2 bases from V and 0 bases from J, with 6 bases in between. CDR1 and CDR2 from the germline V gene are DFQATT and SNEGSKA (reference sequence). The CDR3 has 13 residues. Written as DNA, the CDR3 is TGCAGTGCTAGACAGGGAAGCACAGATACGCAGTATTTT. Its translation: CSARQGSTDTQYF.

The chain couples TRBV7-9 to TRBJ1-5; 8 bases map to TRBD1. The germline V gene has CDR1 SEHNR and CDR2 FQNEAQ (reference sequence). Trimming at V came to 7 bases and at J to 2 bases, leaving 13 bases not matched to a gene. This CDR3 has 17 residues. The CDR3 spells CASNYHAGGGGNQPQHF. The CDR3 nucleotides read TGTGCCAGCAACTATCACGCAGGGGGCGGAGGCAATCAGCCCCAGCATTTT.

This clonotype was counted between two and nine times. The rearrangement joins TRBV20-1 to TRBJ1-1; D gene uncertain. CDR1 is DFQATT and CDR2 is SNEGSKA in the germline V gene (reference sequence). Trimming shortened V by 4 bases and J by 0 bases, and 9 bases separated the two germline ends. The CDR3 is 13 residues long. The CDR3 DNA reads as TGCAGTGCTAATGAGCCGGTGAACACTGAAGCTTTCTTT. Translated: CSANEPVNTEAFF.

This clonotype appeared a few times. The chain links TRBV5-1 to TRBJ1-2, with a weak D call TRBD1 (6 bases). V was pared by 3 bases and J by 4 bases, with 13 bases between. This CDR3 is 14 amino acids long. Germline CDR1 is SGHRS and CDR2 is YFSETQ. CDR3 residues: CASSSDSATYGYTF. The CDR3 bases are TGCGCCAGCAGCTCGGACAGTGCGACCTATGGCTACACCTTC. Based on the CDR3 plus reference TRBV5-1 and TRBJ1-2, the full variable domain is KAGVTQTPRYLIKTRGQQVTLSCSPISGHRSVSWYQQTPGQGLQFLFEYFSETQRNKGNFPGRFSGRQFSNSRSEMNVSTLELGDSALYLCASSSDSATYGYTFGSGTRLTVV.

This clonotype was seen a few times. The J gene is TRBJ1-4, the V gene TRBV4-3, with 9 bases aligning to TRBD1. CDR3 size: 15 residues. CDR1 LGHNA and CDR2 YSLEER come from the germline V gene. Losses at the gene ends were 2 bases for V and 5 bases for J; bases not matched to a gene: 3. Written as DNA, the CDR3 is TGCGCCAGCAGCCAAACCGGGACAGGGAATGAAAAACTGTTTTTT. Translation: CASSQTGTGNEKLFF.

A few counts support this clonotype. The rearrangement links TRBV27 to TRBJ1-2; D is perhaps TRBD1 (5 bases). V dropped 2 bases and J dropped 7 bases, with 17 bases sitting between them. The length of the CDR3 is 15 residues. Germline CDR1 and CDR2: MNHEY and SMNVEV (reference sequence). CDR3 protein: CASSLVAGRAGGYTF. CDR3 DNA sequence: TGTGCCAGCAGTTTAGTGGCAGGGCGGGCCGGTGGCTACACCTTC.

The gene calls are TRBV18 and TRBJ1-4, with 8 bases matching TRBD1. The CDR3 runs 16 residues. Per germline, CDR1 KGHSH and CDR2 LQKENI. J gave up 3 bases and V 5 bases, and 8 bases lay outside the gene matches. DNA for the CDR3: TGTGCCAGCTCATCGGACAGGGCCGCCCCTAATGAAAAACTGTTTTTT. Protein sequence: CASSSDRAAPNEKLFF.